One and the same sample provided the 21 T cell receptor beta chains below, sequenced in a study of fetal regulatory T cell absence and autoimmunity. Assay used: immunoSEQ multiplex PCR; TCRdb lists only in-frame clones, some missing. The profile shows 85,000 to 100,000 clones, approximately 79% of them singletons. Sequenced: pancreas tissue. All receptors derive from a male donor with IPEX syndrome.

J is TRBJ2-1 and V is TRBV13; TRBD2 matches 11 bases. The V gene's germline CDR1 is PRHDT and CDR2 FYEKMQ (reference sequence). The CDR3 runs 15 residues. J gave up 4 bases and V 5 bases, and 4 bases lay outside the gene matches. The CDR3 loop is CASSDGTSGYNEQFF. Here the CDR3 DNA reads TGTGCCAGCAGCGACGGGACTAGCGGTTACAATGAGCAGTTCTTC. Full variable domain (remainder filled in from reference TRBV13 and TRBJ2-1): AAGVIQSPRHLIKEKRETATLKCYPIPRHDTVYWYQQGPGQDPQFLISFYEKMQSDKGSIPDRFSAQQFSDYHSELNMSSLELGDSALYFCASSDGTSGYNEQFFGPGTRLTVL.

This clone showed up just a few times. CDR3 loop: CAISERLAGRELFF. The CDR3 region has the DNA TGTGCCATCAGTGAAAGACTAGCTGGACGGGAGCTGTTTTTT. The V call is TRBV10-3, the J call TRBJ2-2, with 7 bases aligning to TRBD2. Germline V gene data show CDR1 as ENHRY and CDR2 as SYGVKD. V lost 3 bases and J lost 9; bases outside the gene matches: 7. The CDR3 contains 14 residues.

Points on this clone: Other DNA variants within this sample encode the same CDR3. The chain uses TRBV30 and TRBJ1-1, with D possibly TRBD1 on 6 matching bases. Trimming pared 0 bases from V and 4 bases from J, leaving 6 bases between. CDR1 and CDR2 from the germline V gene are GTSNPN and SVGIG (reference sequence). This CDR3 spans 12 amino acids. The DNA of the CDR3 is TGTGCCTGGAGTGTAGGGGGCACTGAAGCTTTCTTT. Translation: CAWSVGGTEAFF.

The V gene is TRBV5-1, the J gene TRBJ2-7, with D possibly being TRBD1 (6 bases). This CDR3 spans 14 amino acids. Germline values: CDR1 SGHRS, CDR2 YFSETQ. Trimming stripped 4 bases from V and 3 bases from J, with 14 bases between. The CDR3 nucleotides read TGCGCCAGCAGCCAGAAGGGGGAGAGCTACGAGCAGTACTTC. This encodes CASSQKGESYEQYF.

This chain links TRBV4-1 with TRBJ1-1, with 9 bases matching TRBD1. Germline V gives CDR1 MGHRA, CDR2 YSYEKL. The V gene end was trimmed by 4 bases and the J gene end by 5 bases; junction bases not matched to a gene: 5. This CDR3 spans 14 amino acids. CDR3 in DNA: TGCGCCAGCAGCCCGACAGGGGGGAGGACTGAAGCTTTCTTT. Translated, it gives CASSPTGGRTEAFF.

The chain recombines TRBV7-2 with TRBJ2-1; perhaps TRBD2 as D (6 bases). Germline values: CDR1 SGHTA, CDR2 FQGNSA. The CDR3 has 15 residues. V lost 0 bases, J lost 3 bases, and 9 bases lay in between. The CDR3 reads CASSLAEGSYNEQFF. In nucleotides, the CDR3 is TGTGCCAGCAGCTTAGCGGAGGGAAGCTACAATGAGCAGTTCTTC.

The rearrangement links TRBV4-1 to TRBJ2-2; possible D gene TRBD2, 6 bases. CDR1 and CDR2 (germline): MGHRA, YSYEKL. CDR3 length: 15 residues. Trimming stripped 5 bases from V and 4 bases from J, with 14 bases between. CDR3 sequence reads: CASSGRRGATGELFF. In DNA form, the CDR3 reads TGCGCCAGCAGCGGTCGGCGGGGAGCCACCGGGGAGCTGTTTTTT.

This clone was observed once. This chain joins TRBV6-6 and TRBJ2-4, with a weak D call TRBD1 (5 bases). The V and J ends lost 7 bases and 8 bases respectively, with 9 bases between them. This CDR3 contains 11 residues. The germline V gene encodes CDR1 MNHNY and CDR2 SVGAGI (reference sequence). In nucleotides, the CDR3 is TGTGCCAGCAATCAAGGGGACATTCAGTACTTC. Its translation is CASNQGDIQYF.

The CDR3 nucleotides read TGTGCCAGCTCACCCGGACCGTGGGTGAGCTCCTACAATGAGCAGTTCTTC. This gives the protein CASSPGPWVSSYNEQFF. The chain employs TRBV18 and TRBJ2-1, with no clear D. This CDR3 has 17 residues. Germline V gene lookup returns CDR1 KGHSH and CDR2 LQKENI. With 3 bases removed from V and 0 bases from J, the gap between germline ends came to 15 bases.

The chain is built from TRBV15 and TRBJ2-1, with 8 bases aligning to TRBD2. Germline CDR1 and CDR2: LNHNV and YYDKDF (reference sequence). The trim removed 1 base at V and 1 base at J, leaving 3 bases unmatched. The CDR3 totals 16 residues. The CDR3 loop is CATSRGTSRSYNEQFF. The CDR3 nucleotides are TGTGCCACCAGCAGAGGGACTAGCCGATCCTACAATGAGCAGTTCTTC.

This clone was observed a handful of times. The chain joins TRBV7-6 to TRBJ1-6, with D possibly being TRBD1 (5 bases). Germline CDR1 SGHVS, CDR2 FNYEAQ. V was trimmed by 5 bases and J by 12 bases, leaving 14 bases between them. This CDR3 has 13 residues. DNA for the CDR3: TGTGCCAGCAGCCCGTTCGGGGCTGGACCCCTCCACTTT. Translation gives CASSPFGAGPLHF.

The chain uses TRBV29-1 and TRBJ2-2; D might be TRBD1 (5 bases). V was shortened by 0 bases and J by 2 bases, with 13 bases between the two germline ends. CDR3 length equals 16 residues. The germline V gene encodes CDR1 SQVTM and CDR2 ANQGSEA. The CDR3 nucleotides read TGCAGCGTTGAAGAGCCTGAGACAGCTAACACCGGGGAGCTGTTTTTT. Translated: CSVEEPETANTGELFF.

CDR3 nucleotides: TGTGCCAGCAGCCCCAGGGGCCTTAATTCACCCCTCCACTTT. Encoded protein: CASSPRGLNSPLHF. The genes are TRBV7-2 and TRBJ1-6, with D perhaps TRBD1 (6 bases). Trimming pared 5 bases from V and 6 bases from J, leaving 11 bases between. Per the germline V gene, CDR1 is SGHTA and CDR2 is FQGNSA. The CDR3 runs to 14 residues.

The V call is TRBV29-1, the J call TRBJ2-6; no firm D call. Germline CDR1 is SQVTM and CDR2 is ANQGSEA. The CDR3 loop spans 12 amino acids. The V end lost 6 bases, the J end lost 2 bases, and 5 bases lay between the germline ends. CDR3 bases: TGCAGCGTAGGTCCTGGGGCCAACGTCCTGACTTTC. Amino acid sequence: CSVGPGANVLTF.

V gene TRBV4-3 combines with J gene TRBJ1-6; 9 bases are a match to TRBD1. Germline trimming cut 2 bases from V and 9 bases from J; bases unmatched to any gene: 5. The germline V gene has CDR1 LGHNA and CDR2 YSLEER. The CDR3 covers 15 residues. The CDR3 sequence: CASSQWAQGASPLHF. In nucleotides, the CDR3 is TGCGCCAGCAGCCAATGGGCACAGGGGGCTTCACCCCTCCACTTT.

This clone has just a few counts. The chain joins TRBV20-1 to TRBJ1-2; the D gene is possibly TRBD1 (5 bases). The CDR3 has 10 residues. Trimming removed 6 bases from V and 6 bases from J, with 8 bases in between. The germline CDR1 and CDR2 sequences are DFQATT and SNEGSKA (reference sequence). The CDR3 here is CSANRNGYTF. CDR3 DNA: TGCAGTGCAAACAGGAATGGCTACACCTTC.

The J gene is TRBJ2-2, the V gene TRBV25-1; a weak D match, TRBD2 (7 bases). V was clipped by 0 bases and J by 5 bases, with 16 bases between them. The CDR3 runs 17 residues. Germline assignment: CDR1 MGHDK and CDR2 SYGVNS. The CDR3 DNA follows: TGTGCCAGCAGTGAATATATTCTTGGGGGGGCAACCGGGGAGCTGTTTTTT. Protein: CASSEYILGGATGELFF.

This clone was seen a handful of times. CDR3 loop: CASSQGREQYF. In DNA, the CDR3 is TGTGCCAGTAGTCAGGGGCGCGAGCAGTACTTC. The chain carries TRBV19 and TRBJ2-7; a possible D gene is TRBD1 (6 bases). The CDR3 runs to 11 residues. Germline values: CDR1 LNHDA, CDR2 SQIVND (reference sequence). V was pared by 5 bases and J by 6 bases, with 8 bases between.

Worth noting for this clone: Relative to the germline gene, one junction end is altered; a read error may explain this. The chain carries TRBV7-7 and TRBJ2-2; possibly TRBD1 for D (5 bases). This CDR3 has 14 residues. Germline V lookup: CDR1 SSHAT, CDR2 FNYEAQ (reference sequence). The CDR3 reads CASSPTANTGELFF. The CDR3 DNA reads TGTGCTAGCAGCCCGACAGCGAACACCGGGGAGCTGTTTTTT. The full variable domain, in which reference TRBV7-7 and TRBJ2-2 provide the parts outside the CDR3, is GAGVSQSPRYKVTKRGQDVTLRCDPISSHATLYWYQQALGQGPEFLTYFNYEAQPDKSGLPSDRFSAERPEGSISTLTIQRTEQRDSAMYRCASSPTANTGELFFGEGSRLTVL.

This rearrangement joins TRBV5-6 to TRBJ2-1, with a possible D match to TRBD1 (6 bases). The germline V and J ends were trimmed by 2 bases and 2 bases, with 14 bases remaining between them. Germline CDR1 reads SGHDT; CDR2 reads YYEEEE. This CDR3 has 16 amino acids. The DNA for the CDR3 is TGTGCCAGCAGCTTAGCGGTGGGGGCCCCCTACAATGAGCAGTTCTTC. Protein sequence: CASSLAVGAPYNEQFF.

V is TRBV1 and J is TRBJ2-5. TRBV1 is designated a pseudogene. CDR3 length: 16 amino acids. The CDR3 region has the DNA TGCACCAGCAGCCAAGATCTGGTGGGTGTTCAAGAGACCCAGTACTTC. This codes for CTSSQDLVGVQETQYF.